Here is one T cell receptor beta chain with its context. Its antigen is not yet known. To prepare the library, bulk RNA-seq was applied. The TruSeq Stranded RNA sample prep kit was used to generate libraries of poly-A-enriched mRNA from an input of approximately 0.94 ug total RNA. Paired-end sequencing was carried out on a HiSeq 2500, and each sample was sequenced in triplicate. Each mate in the RNA-seq data had a read length of 125 nucleotides. For the original study's pipeline: After trimming, reads were aligned to hg38 using STAR v2.7, and quality control was handled by FASTQC, RSeQC and multiqc. Salmon 0.14.1 was used to quantify gene expression levels as transcripts per million (TPM). Principal component analysis suggested that transcriptomic profiles were not driven by trial, library batch, sequencing batch, treatment regimen or sex. The reads underwent TCRdb reprocessing, giving one record for each CDR3 protein sequence and no DNA. The V and J calls were not made by the authors but by TCRdb's processing. For this sample there are nearly 200 distinct CDR3 sequences; over 85% appear just once. The ten largest make up approximately 19% of the sample.

These data originate in a study of alternative splicing in chronic myeloid leukemia remission (dated by TCRdb to 2018 to 2021). Regarding the complete study: RNA sequencing was used to profile peripheral blood obtained from chronic-phase CML patients at diagnosis and at remission, and the resulting profiles were compared with those of healthy donors. Median ages of roughly 54 years at diagnosis, about 56 at remission and roughly 34 for healthy controls were recorded. Female/male counts were 11/5 for diagnosis samples, 8/3 for remission samples and 2/4 for controls. For diagnosis, remission and control samples alike, total RNA was extracted from peripheral blood mononuclear cells using Trizol.

The full study reports these points: At remission, blood cell composition had been reconfigured so that it resembled normal controls enriched in lymphoid cells. Strong differences in blood cell composition were observed between timepoints, with a shift from myeloid progenitor enrichment at diagnosis to mature lymphoid enrichment at remission.

Taken from the germline V gene, the CDR1 and CDR2 loops are LGHNA and YNFKEQ. CDR3 length: 16 amino acids, cysteine to phenylalanine. The coding DNA is unavailable. Peripheral blood from 5 or 6 healthy donors served as normal controls. The sequencing input was PBMCs. The chain joins TRBV4-2 to TRBJ2-7; TCRdb's D call, TRBD2, is unchecked because there is no DNA. The sequence came from a person aged 30-50 years in good health. For the CDR3, the sequence is CASSQGTSGSLDEQYF.